This TCR beta chain was captured by sequencing in a study of T-cell reconstitution after alpha-beta-depleted transplantation in children. This clonotype was counted many times. Library preparation (for TCRbeta) was performed with unique molecular identifiers. From the PCR reads, TCRdb called clonotypes with MiXCR, one entry per CDR3 protein. The table shows about 230,000 distinct CDR3 sequences, with 9.7% occurring only once. CDR1 LNHNV and CDR2 YYDKDF come from the germline V gene (reference sequence). The CDR3 is made up of 14 amino acids. V was clipped by 2 bases and J by 6 bases, with 10 bases between them.

The specimen was PBMCs from the stem cell graft donor, collected from the stem cell graft. The rearrangement joins TRBV15 to TRBJ1-4, with D unclear. This sequence originates from a human donor who donated a stem cell graft to a child with SCID. The CDR3 bases are TGTGCCACCAGCAGACCCCCGGACGATGAAAAACTGTTTTTT. The encoded protein is CATSRPPDDEKLFF.